The 14 T cell receptor beta chains presented below share a single source sample, sequenced in a study of T-cell reconstitution after alpha-beta-depleted transplantation in children (dated by TCRdb to the mid-2010s). Libraries were constructed by PCR. Sequencing was performed on an Illumina HiSeq 2500. TCR library preparation used molecular barcoding, with unique molecular identifiers applied to normalize quantification of the TCRbeta repertoire. TCRdb trimmed public reads at Q25 via fastp, called clones via MiXCR and kept in-frame beta chains. Each CDR3 protein gets just one entry, which takes the most common genes and DNA from the rows behind it. In all, the sample holds about 900,000 distinct CDR3 sequences, and about 29% of those were seen once. The biggest ten clones account for more than 25% of the sample. What the treatment or condition label conveys for this sample: allogeneic hematopoietic cell transplantation with graft depleted of TCRalphabeta T cells and CD19 B cells.

The sample in question was PBMCs, mostly from graft donor cells, obtained 360 days after TCRalphabeta/CD19-depleted stem cell transplant. The source is a boy under three years old who had a stem cell transplant for SCID, so the T cells may come from the graft donor.

The rearrangement joins TRBV28 to TRBJ1-2; 7 bases align to TRBD1. Germline V gene data show CDR1 as MDHEN and CDR2 as SYDVKM. The junction had 7 bases not matched to a gene; V was cut back by 5 bases and J by 7 bases. The CDR3 extends over 13 amino acids. The CDR3 region is CASSLTGVLGYTF. DNA for the CDR3: TGTGCCAGCAGTCTCACAGGGGTGCTTGGCTACACCTTC.

V usage is TRBV5-1 and J usage is TRBJ2-2; D may be TRBD1 or TRBD2 (6 bases each). Germline V lookup: CDR1 SGHRS, CDR2 YFSETQ. This CDR3 has 16 amino acids. The V gene lost 2 bases and the J gene lost 4 bases, with 15 bases spanning the gap. The CDR3 spells CASSLAGGQSTGELFF. The CDR3 region has the DNA TGCGCCAGCAGCTTAGCCGGGGGCCAATCCACCGGGGAGCTGTTTTTT. Looking up the rest from reference TRBV5-1 and TRBJ2-2 gives the full variable domain: KAGVTQTPRYLIKTRGQQVTLSCSPISGHRSVSWYQQTPGQGLQFLFEYFSETQRNKGNFPGRFSGRQFSNSRSEMNVSTLELGDSALYLCASSLAGGQSTGELFFGEGSRLTVL.

This clonotype was seen a handful of times. This chain uses TRBV10-3 with TRBJ2-7; the match to TRBD1 covers 11 bases. After removal of 6 bases from V and 6 bases from J, the junction contained 7 bases not matched to a gene. This CDR3 is built from 14 residues. The germline CDR1 and CDR2 sequences are ENHRY and SYGVKD. The CDR3: CAIRGTGGQSEQYF. Here the CDR3 DNA reads TGTGCCATCAGGGGGACAGGGGGTCAAAGCGAGCAGTACTTC.

In regard to this clonotype: Germline is not matched at one junction end, which may reflect a read error. The chain joins TRBV20-1 to TRBJ2-1, with D perhaps assigned TRBD1 or TRBD2 (5 bases each). The CDR3 runs 16 residues. Germline CDR1 is DFQATT and CDR2 is SNEGSKA (reference sequence). In DNA form, the CDR3 reads TGCTGTGCCCTAGATAAGAGAACGGGGCCCTACAATGAGCAGTTCTTC. Translating gives CCALDKRTGPYNEQFF.

This clonotype was counted a few times. J is TRBJ2-1 and V is TRBV29-1; possibly TRBD2 for D (6 bases). Germline lookup yields CDR1 SQVTM and CDR2 ANQGSEA. V lost 8 bases and J lost 4, with 12 bases in between. The CDR3 runs to 12 residues. The CDR3 region has the DNA TGCAGCCATATTGGGGGGTACAATGAGCAGTTCTTC. Translated: CSHIGGYNEQFF.

The genes are TRBV7-9 and TRBJ2-2, with D uncertain. Germline V gene sequence: CDR1 SEHNR, CDR2 FQNEAQ (reference sequence). The CDR3 has 15 residues. Trimming cost V 5 bases and J 3 bases, with 13 bases left between them. The CDR3 DNA follows: TGTGCCAGCAGCCCCCGCCTCGGGCACACCGGGGAGCTGTTTTTT. It is translated as CASSPRLGHTGELFF.

This clonotype was seen only a few times. The chain employs TRBV6-5 and TRBJ2-2; D is uncertain. Germline V gene sequence: CDR1 MNHEY, CDR2 SVGAGI. The CDR3 has 11 residues. Trimming stripped 5 bases from V and 7 bases from J, with 5 bases between. The CDR3 here is CASSRNGELFF. For the CDR3, the DNA is TGTGCCAGCAGTCGTAACGGGGAGCTGTTTTTT.

J is TRBJ2-7 and V is TRBV20-1; D uncertain. This CDR3 is built from 13 residues. Germline CDR1 and CDR2: DFQATT and SNEGSKA (reference sequence). Trimming cost V 0 bases and J 3 bases, with 9 bases left between them. The CDR3 DNA reads as TGCAGTGCTAGAGACACCCCTAACTACGAGCAGTACTTC. Amino acid sequence: CSARDTPNYEQYF.

The V call is TRBV5-1, the J call TRBJ2-7; TRBD1 might be the D (6 bases). The V gene lost 0 bases and the J gene lost 3 bases, with 10 bases spanning the gap. The germline CDR1 and CDR2 sequences are SGHRS and YFSETQ. The CDR3 extends over 14 amino acids. Here the CDR3 reads CASSLGQENYEQYF. The CDR3 DNA sequence: TGCGCCAGCAGCTTGGGACAGGAGAACTACGAGCAGTACTTC.

This clonotype has only a few counts. The chain has TRBV6-5 and TRBJ2-5; D is possibly TRBD1 or TRBD2 (6 bases each). The germline V gene has CDR1 MNHEY and CDR2 SVGAGI. The CDR3 is made up of 16 amino acids. Trimming took off 5 bases at V and 5 bases at J, with 21 bases between the two ends. CDR3 protein: CASSHYGGPAGETQYF. The CDR3 DNA is TGTGCCAGCAGTCACTACGGGGGCCCCGCGGGGGAGACCCAGTACTTC.

The V and J genes are TRBV28 and TRBJ1-5; no definite D call. Trimming removed 3 bases from V and 0 bases from J, with 12 bases in between. CDR1 is MDHEN and CDR2 is SYDVKM in the germline V gene. This CDR3 has 16 amino acids. DNA for the CDR3: TGTGCCAGCAGTTTCCTGACGGAGTATAGCAATCAGCCCCAGCATTTT. This codes for CASSFLTEYSNQPQHF.

The rearrangement joins TRBV11-2 to TRBJ1-1; unclear D gene. Germline lookup yields CDR1 SGHAT and CDR2 FQNNGV. The CDR3 runs 20 residues. With 0 bases removed from V and 5 bases from J, the gap between germline ends came to 28 bases. The CDR3 is CASSLDSGTGYGRMGTEAFF. As DNA, the CDR3 is TGTGCCAGCAGCTTAGATAGCGGTACGGGATATGGGAGGATGGGAACTGAAGCTTTCTTT.

This clonotype was recorded a few times. The chain couples TRBV24-1 to TRBJ2-6; tentatively, D is TRBD1 (5 bases). Trimming removed 3 bases from V and 0 bases from J, with 8 bases in between. The CDR3 is 16 amino acids. Per the germline V gene, CDR1 is KGHDR and CDR2 is SFDVKD. CDR3 nucleotides: TGTGCCACCAGTGATCCTCAGGGCTCTGGGGCCAACGTCCTGACTTTC. Protein sequence: CATSDPQGSGANVLTF.

This clonotype occurred a few times. The chain is built from TRBV27 and TRBJ1-1; 7 positions agree with TRBD1. The CDR3 spans 15 residues. V shed 5 bases, J shed 4 bases, and the junction held 10 bases outside the gene matches. The germline V gene has CDR1 MNHEY and CDR2 SMNVEV (reference sequence). Here the CDR3 DNA reads TGTGCCAGCAGTCCCCGTCCGACAGGGACCACTGAAGCTTTCTTT. This encodes CASSPRPTGTTEAFF.